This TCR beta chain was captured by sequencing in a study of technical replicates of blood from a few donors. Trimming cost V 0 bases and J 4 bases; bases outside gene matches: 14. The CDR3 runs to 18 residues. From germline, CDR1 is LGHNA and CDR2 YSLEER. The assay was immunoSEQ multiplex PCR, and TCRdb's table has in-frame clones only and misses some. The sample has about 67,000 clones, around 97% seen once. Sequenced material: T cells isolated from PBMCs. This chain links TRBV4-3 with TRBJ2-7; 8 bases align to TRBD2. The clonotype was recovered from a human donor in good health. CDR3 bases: TGCGCCAGCAGCCAAGAGTGGAATTTCGGACTAGCCACTTACGAGCAGTACTTC. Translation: CASSQEWNFGLATYEQYF.